A single T cell receptor (beta chain) is shown here with its context. The antigen remains undetermined. Profiling relied on immunoSEQ multiplex PCR, and the TCRdb table lists in-frame clones only, not all of them. The sample shows about 34,000 clones, roughly four fifths of them seen only once. CDR1 is KGHSH, CDR2 LQKENI, per germline. The CDR3 covers 15 residues. V was clipped by 0 bases and J by 6 bases; unmatched bases: 4. This sample was included in a study of OX40 agonist ivuxolimab in advanced cancers. At the level of the study: Across the patients, intravenous ivuxolimab was delivered every 2 weeks at 0.01 to 10 mg/kg. Study outcomes and limitations: Relative to CD4+ cells, CD8+ T cells on average had more expanded clones.

This material consisted of CD4+ or CD8+ T cells sorted from blood, taken in a trial of the OX40 agonist ivuxolimab. The chain joins TRBV18 to TRBJ2-1; 8 bases agree with TRBD1. The TCR was taken from an adult with an advanced solid tumor such as melanoma, head and neck, liver or kidney cancer. CDR3 sequence reads: CASSPPGDRSNEQFF. The CDR3, as DNA: TGTGCCAGCTCACCACCGGGGGACAGGAGCAATGAGCAGTTCTTC. The variable domain in full, with the rest retrieved from reference TRBV18 and TRBJ2-1, is NAGVMQNPRHLVRRRGQEARLRCSPMKGHSHVYWYRQLPEEGLKFMVYLQKENIIDESGMPKERFSAEFPKEGPSILRIQQVVRGDSAAYFCASSPPGDRSNEQFFGPGTRLTVL.